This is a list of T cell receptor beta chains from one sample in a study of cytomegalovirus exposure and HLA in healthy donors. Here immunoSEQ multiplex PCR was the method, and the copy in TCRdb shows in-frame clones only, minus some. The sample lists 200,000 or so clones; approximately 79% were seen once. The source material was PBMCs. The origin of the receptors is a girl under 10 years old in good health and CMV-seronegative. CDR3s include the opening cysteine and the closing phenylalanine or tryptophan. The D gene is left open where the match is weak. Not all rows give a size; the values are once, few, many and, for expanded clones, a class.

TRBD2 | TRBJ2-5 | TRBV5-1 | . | CASSLGTSGPEETQYF | TGCGCCAGCAGCTTAGGGACTAGCGGGCCAGAAGAGACCCAGTACTTC
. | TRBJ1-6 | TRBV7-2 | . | CASSNDRPGSLHF | TGTGCCAGCAGTAACGACCGGCCGGGTTCCCTCCACTTT
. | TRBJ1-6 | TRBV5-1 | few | CASSRPGVYSPLHF | TGCGCCAGCAGTCGGCCCGGAGTCTATTCACCCCTCCACTTT
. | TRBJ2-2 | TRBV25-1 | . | CASSVGEEDTGELFF | TGTGCCAGCAGTGTGGGGGAGGAAGACACCGGGGAGCTGTTTTTT
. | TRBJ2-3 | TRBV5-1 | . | CASSLQRATSGDTQYF | TGCGCCAGCAGCTTACAGCGGGCCACCTCAGGCGATACGCAGTATTTT
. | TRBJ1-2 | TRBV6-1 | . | CASSDTRGYTF | TGTGCCAGCAGTGATACTCGTGGCTACACCTTC
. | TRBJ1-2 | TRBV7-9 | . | CASSSYPEGHKGYGYTF | TGTGCCAGCAGCTCCTACCCGGAGGGCCATAAAGGTTATGGCTACACCTTC
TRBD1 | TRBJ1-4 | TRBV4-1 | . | CASSHSRDRFRVGEKLFF | TGCGCCAGCAGTCATTCCCGGGACAGGTTTAGAGTAGGCGAAAAACTGTTTTTT
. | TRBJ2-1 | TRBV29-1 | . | CSVERDNEQFF | TGCAGCGTTGAACGGGACAATGAGCAGTTCTTC
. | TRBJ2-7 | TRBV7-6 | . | CASSLTFGTGLYEQYF | TGTGCCAGCAGCTTAACGTTTGGAACGGGACTCTACGAGCAGTACTTC
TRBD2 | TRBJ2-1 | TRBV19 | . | CASSIFAGGSHEQFF | TGTGCCAGTAGTATTTTTGCGGGGGGGTCGCATGAGCAGTTCTTC
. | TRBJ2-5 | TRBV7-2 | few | CASSLSLETQYF | TGTGCCAGCAGCTTATCACTGGAGACCCAGTACTTC
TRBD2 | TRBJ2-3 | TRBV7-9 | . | CASSPSRLAGTDTQYF | TGTGCCAGCAGCCCGAGCAGACTAGCGGGAACAGATACGCAGTATTTT
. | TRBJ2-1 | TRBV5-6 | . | CASSLASGWEFF | TGTGCCAGCAGCTTGGCCAGCGGGTGGGAGTTCTTC
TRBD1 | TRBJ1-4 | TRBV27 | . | CASSFGTGPLGHEKLFF | TGTGCCAGCAGTTTCGGGACAGGACCTTTAGGGCATGAAAAACTGTTTTTT
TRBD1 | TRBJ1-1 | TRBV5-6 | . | CASEDVQGAGRTEAFF | TGTGCCAGCGAGGATGTACAGGGGGCAGGAAGGACTGAAGCTTTCTTT
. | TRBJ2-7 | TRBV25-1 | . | CASSEFETAQYF | TGTGCCAGCAGTGAATTTGAAACAGCGCAGTACTTC
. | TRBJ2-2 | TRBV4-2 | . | CASSQDRTGELFF | TGTGCCAGCAGCCAAGACAGGACCGGGGAGCTGTTTTTT
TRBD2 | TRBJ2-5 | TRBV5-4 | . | CASSPKLGGGIKETQYF | TGTGCCAGCAGCCCTAAACTCGGCGGGGGGATCAAAGAGACCCAGTACTTC
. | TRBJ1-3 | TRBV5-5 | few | CASTWSGGGNTIYF | TGTGCCAGCACCTGGTCGGGGGGAGGAAACACCATATATTTT
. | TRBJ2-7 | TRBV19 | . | CASSPPFTQGFSGEQYF | TGTGCCAGTAGTCCTCCCTTTACACAGGGATTCAGTGGCGAGCAGTACTTC
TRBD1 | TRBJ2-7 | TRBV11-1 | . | CASSLARGTGYEQYF | TGTGCCAGCAGCTTAGCGCGTGGGACAGGATACGAGCAGTACTTC
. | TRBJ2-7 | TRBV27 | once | CASRHPGGSYEQYF | TGTGCCAGCAGGCACCCCGGGGGCTCCTACGAGCAGTACTTC
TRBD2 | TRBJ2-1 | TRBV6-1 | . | CATTQAGVYNEQFF | TGTGCCACAACCCAAGCGGGGGTATACAATGAGCAGTTCTTC
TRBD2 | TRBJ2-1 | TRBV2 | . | CASSALAGRYNEQFF | TGTGCCAGCAGCGCACTAGCGGGGAGATACAATGAGCAGTTCTTC
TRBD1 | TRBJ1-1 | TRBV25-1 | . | CASQARTGSEAFF | TGTGCCAGCCAAGCTAGGACAGGGAGTGAAGCTTTCTTT
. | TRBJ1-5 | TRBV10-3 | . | CAISDRGQPQHF | TGTGCCATCAGTGATCGGGGACAGCCCCAGCATTTT
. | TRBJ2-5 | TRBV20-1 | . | CSGDFQETQYF | TGCAGTGGAGACTTCCAAGAGACCCAGTACTTC
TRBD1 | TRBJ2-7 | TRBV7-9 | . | CASRSPRQGYEQYF | TGTGCCAGCAGAAGTCCGCGACAGGGATACGAGCAGTACTTC
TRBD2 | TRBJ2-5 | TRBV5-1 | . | CASSFSFAGGQYF | TGCGCCAGCAGCTTCAGCTTTGCGGGAGGGCAGTACTTC
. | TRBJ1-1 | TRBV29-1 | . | CSVEYRGTQNTEAFF | TGCAGCGTTGAATATAGGGGGACCCAGAACACTGAAGCTTTCTTT